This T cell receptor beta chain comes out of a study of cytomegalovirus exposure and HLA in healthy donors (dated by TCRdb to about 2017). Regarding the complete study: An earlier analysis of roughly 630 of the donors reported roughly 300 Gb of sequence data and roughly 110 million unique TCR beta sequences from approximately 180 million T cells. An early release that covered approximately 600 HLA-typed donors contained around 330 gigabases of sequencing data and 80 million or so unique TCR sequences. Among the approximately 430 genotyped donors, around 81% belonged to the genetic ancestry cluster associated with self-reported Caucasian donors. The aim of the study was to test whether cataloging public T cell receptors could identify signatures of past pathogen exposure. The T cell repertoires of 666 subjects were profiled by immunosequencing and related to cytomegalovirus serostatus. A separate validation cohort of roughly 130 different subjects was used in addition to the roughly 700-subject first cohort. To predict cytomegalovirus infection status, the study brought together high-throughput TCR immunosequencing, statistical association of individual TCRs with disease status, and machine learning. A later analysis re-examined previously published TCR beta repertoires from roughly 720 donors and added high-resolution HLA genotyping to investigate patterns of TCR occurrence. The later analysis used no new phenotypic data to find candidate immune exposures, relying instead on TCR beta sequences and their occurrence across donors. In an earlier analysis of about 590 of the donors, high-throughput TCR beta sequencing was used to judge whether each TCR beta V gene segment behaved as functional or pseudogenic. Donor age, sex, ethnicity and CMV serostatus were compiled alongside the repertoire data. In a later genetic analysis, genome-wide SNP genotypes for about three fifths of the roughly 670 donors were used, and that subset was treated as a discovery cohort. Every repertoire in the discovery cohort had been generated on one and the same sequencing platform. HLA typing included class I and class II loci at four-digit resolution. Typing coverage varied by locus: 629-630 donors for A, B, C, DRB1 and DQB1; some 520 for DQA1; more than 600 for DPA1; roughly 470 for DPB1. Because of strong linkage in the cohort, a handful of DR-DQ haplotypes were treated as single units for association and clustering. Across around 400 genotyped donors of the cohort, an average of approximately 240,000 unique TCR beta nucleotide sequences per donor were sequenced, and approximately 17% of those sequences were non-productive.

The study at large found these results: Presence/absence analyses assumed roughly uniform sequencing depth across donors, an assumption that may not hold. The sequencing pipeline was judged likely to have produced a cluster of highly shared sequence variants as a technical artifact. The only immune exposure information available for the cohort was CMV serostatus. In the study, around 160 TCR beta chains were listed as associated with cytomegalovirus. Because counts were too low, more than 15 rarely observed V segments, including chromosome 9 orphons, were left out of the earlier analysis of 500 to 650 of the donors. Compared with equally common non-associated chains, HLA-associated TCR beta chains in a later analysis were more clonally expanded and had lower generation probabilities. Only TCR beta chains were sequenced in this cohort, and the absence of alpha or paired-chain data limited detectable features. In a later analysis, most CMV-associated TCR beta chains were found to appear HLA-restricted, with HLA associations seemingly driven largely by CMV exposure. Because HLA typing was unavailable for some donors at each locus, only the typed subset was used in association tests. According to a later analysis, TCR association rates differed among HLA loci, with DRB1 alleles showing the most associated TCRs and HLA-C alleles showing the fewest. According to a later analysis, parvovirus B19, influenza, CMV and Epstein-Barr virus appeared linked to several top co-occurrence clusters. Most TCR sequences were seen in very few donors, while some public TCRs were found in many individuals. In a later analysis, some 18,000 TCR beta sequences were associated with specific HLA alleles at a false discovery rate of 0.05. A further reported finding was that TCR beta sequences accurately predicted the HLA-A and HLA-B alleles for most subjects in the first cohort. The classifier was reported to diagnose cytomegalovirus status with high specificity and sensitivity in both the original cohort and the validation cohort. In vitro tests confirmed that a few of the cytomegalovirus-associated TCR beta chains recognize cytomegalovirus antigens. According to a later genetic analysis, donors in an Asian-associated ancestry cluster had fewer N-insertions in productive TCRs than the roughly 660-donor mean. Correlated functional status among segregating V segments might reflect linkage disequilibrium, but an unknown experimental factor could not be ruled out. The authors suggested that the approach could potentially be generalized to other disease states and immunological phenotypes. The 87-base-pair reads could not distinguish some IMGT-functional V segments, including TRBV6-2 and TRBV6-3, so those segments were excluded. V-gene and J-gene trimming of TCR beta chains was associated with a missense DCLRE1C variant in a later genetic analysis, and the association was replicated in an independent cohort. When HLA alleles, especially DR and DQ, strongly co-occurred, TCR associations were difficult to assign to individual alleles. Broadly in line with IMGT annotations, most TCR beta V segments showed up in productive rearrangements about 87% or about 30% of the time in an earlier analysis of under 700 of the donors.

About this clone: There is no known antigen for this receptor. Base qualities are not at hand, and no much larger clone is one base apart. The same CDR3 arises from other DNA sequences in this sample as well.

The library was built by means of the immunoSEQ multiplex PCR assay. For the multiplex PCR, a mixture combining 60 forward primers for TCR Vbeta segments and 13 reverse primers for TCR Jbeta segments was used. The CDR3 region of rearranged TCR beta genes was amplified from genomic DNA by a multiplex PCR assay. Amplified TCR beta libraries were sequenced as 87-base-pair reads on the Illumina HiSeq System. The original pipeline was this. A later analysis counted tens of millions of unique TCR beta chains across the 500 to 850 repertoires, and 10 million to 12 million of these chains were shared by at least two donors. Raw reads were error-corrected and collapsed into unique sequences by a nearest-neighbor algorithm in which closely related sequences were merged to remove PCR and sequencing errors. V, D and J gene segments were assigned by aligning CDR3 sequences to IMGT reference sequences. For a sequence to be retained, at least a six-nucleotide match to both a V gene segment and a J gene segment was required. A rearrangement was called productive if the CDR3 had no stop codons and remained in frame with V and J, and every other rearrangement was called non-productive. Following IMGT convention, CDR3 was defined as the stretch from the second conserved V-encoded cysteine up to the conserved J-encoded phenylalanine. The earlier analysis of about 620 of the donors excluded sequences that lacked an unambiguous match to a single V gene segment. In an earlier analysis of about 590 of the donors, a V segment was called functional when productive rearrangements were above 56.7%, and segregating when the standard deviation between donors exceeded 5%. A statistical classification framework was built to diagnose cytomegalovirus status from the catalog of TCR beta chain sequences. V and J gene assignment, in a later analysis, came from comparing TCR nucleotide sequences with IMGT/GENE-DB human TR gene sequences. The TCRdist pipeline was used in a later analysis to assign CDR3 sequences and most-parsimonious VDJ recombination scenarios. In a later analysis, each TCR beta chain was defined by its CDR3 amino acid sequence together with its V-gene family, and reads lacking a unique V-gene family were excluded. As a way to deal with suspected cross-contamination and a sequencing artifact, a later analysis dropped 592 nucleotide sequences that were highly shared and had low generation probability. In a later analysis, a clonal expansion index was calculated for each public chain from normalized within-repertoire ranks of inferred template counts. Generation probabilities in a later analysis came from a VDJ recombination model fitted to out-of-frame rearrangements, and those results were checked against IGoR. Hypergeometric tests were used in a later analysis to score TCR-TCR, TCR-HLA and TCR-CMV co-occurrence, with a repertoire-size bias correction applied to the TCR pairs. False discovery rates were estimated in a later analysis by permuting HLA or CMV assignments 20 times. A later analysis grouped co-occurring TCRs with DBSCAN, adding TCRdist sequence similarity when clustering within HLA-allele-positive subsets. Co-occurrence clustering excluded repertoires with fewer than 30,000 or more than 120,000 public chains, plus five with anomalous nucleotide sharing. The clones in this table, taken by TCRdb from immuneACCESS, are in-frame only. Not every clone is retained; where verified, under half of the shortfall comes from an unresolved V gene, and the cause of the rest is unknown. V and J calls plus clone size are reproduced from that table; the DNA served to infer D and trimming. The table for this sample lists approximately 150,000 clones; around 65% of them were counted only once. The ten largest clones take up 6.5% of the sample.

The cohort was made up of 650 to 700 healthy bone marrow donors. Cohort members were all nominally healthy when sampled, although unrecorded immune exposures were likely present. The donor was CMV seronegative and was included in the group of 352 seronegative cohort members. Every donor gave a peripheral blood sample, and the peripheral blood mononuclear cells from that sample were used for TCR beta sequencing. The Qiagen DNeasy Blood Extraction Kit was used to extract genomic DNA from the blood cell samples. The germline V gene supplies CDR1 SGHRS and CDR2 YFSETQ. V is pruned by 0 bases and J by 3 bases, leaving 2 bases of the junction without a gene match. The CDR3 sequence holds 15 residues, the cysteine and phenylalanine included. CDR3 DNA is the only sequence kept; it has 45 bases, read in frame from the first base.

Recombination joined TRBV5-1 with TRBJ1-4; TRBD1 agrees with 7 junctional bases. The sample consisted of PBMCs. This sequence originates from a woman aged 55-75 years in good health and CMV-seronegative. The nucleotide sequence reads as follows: TGCGCCAGCAGCTTGGGGGACAGAGCTAATGAAAAACTGTTTTTT. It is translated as CASSLGDRANEKLFF.